One T cell receptor beta chain is described in this entry. The junction differs from germline at one of its ends, possibly a read error. The sample comes from a study of cytomegalovirus exposure and HLA in healthy donors. Germline-derived CDR1 and CDR2 are SSHAT and FNYEAQ (reference sequence). This CDR3 contains 15 residues. Healthy bone marrow donors made up the cohort. Primers for the PCR totalled 60 Vbeta and 13 Jbeta. Sequencing was performed with immunoSEQ multiplex PCR; in TCRdb, only in-frame clones are kept and a portion is missing. The data hold more than 150,000 clones, with roughly 77% observed a single time.

The clonotype was recovered from a woman between 35 and 50 years old in good health and CMV-seropositive. Source material: PBMCs. The rearrangement uses TRBV7-7 and TRBJ2-7; TRBD2 aligns across 13 bases. CDR3 sequence (DNA): TGTGCTAGCAGCCCCGGACTAGCGGGAGTCCACGAGCAGTACTTC. This sequence encodes CASSPGLAGVHEQYF.